Shown below are 26 T cell receptor beta chains from a single sample sequenced in a study of blood T cells in healthy people across ages (dated by TCRdb to about 2015). The library was generated by 5' RACE. Sequenced using an Illumina HiSeq 2500. The second PCR ran for about 7 to 11 cycles and used a J-beta primer mix along with a sample-barcoded 5' primer. TCRdb trimmed public reads at Q25 via fastp, called clones via MiXCR and kept in-frame beta chains. CDR3 protein duplicates are merged, each entry listing the most common genes and DNA. A total of about 1.7 million distinct CDR3 sequences appear in this sample, about 28% of them only once. The ten largest clones represent 7.7% of the sample. The sample comprised blood. The receptors derive from a woman in her twenties or thirties in good health.

There are a few counts of this clonotype. The chain combines TRBV9 with TRBJ2-1, with TRBD2 identical over 14 bases. CDR1 and CDR2 (germline): SGDLS, YYNGEE. This CDR3 region has 16 residues. Trimming removed 4 bases from V and 7 bases from J; junction bases left unmatched: 7. The CDR3 DNA sequence: TGTGCCAGCAGCCCAGGACTAGCGGGGGGTGAAAATGAGCAGTTCTTC. This codes for CASSPGLAGGENEQFF.

This clonotype was counted ten times or more. The rearrangement links TRBV20-1 to TRBJ2-3; maybe TRBD2 (6 bases). The CDR3 is made up of 18 amino acids. Looked up from germline, CDR1 is DFQATT and CDR2 is SNEGSKA (reference sequence). V was clipped by 4 bases and J by 0 bases, with 23 bases between them. The CDR3 DNA follows: TGCAGTGCTATCAGTCGTCGCAGCGGGCCACCTAGCACAGATACGCAGTATTTT. This gives the protein CSAISRRSGPPSTDTQYF.

This clonotype has a single count. The V and J genes are TRBV30 and TRBJ2-7, with TRBD1 identical over 7 bases. The V gene end was trimmed by 0 bases and the J gene end by 3 bases; junction bases not matched to a gene: 5. The CDR3 totals 14 residues. The germline gives CDR1 GTSNPN, CDR2 SVGIG (reference sequence). In DNA form, the CDR3 reads TGTGCCTGGAGTGTACAGGCAGGGGGCTACGAGCAGTACTTC. The encoded protein is CAWSVQAGGYEQYF.

The chain carries TRBV7-2 and TRBJ1-2, with TRBD1 as a possible D gene (6 bases). Trimming pared 5 bases from V and 4 bases from J, leaving 14 bases between. This CDR3 has 14 amino acids. Germline loops: CDR1 SGHTA, CDR2 FQGNSA. The CDR3 DNA reads TGTACCAGCAGCCCGCAGGAGGGGGGCTATGGCTACACCTTC. It codes for CTSSPQEGGYGYTF.

The chain is built from TRBV12-3 or TRBV12-4 and TRBJ2-3; tentatively, D is TRBD2 (5 bases). This CDR3 is built from 15 residues. Trimming stripped 6 bases from V and 0 bases from J, with 13 bases between. For the CDR3, the DNA is TGTGCCAGCAGAAGCGGCACCTCTAGCACAGATACGCAGTATTTT. This encodes CASRSGTSSTDTQYF.

This clonotype showed up many times. This chain joins TRBV5-1 and TRBJ1-6; D is undetermined. V lost 4 bases and J 6 bases, leaving 14 bases between the germline ends. The CDR3 length is 15 residues. Germline CDR1 reads SGHRS; CDR2 reads YFSETQ. CDR3 sequence: CASSLRRALNSPLHF. The CDR3 nucleotides read TGCGCCAGCAGCCTTCGGCGAGCCCTTAATTCACCCCTCCACTTT.

The sample holds a few counts of this clonotype. At one end, the junction sequence differs from germline, possibly due to a read error. The chain carries TRBV4-1 and TRBJ2-7, with 11 bases lining up with TRBD2. This CDR3 spans 18 amino acids. The germline V gene has CDR1 MGHRA and CDR2 YSYEKL. DNA for the CDR3: TGCGCCAGCAGCCCCTCCCCACTAGCGGGGGCCCCGGGGTACGTGCAGTACTTC. Translating gives CASSPSPLAGAPGYVQYF.

This clonotype was counted many times. This rearrangement joins TRBV20-1 to TRBJ2-5; tentatively, D is TRBD1 (5 bases). The germline V gene has CDR1 DFQATT and CDR2 SNEGSKA (reference sequence). V was clipped by 4 bases and J by 5 bases, with 8 bases between them. The CDR3 loop spans 11 amino acids. CDR3 DNA sequence: TGCAGTGCTACCGCAGGGGAGACCCAGTACTTC. Residues: CSATAGETQYF.

This clonotype occurred many times. The chain couples TRBV4-2 to TRBJ2-1, with unresolved D. V gave up 0 bases and J gave up 0 bases, with 12 bases separating them. Looked up from germline, CDR1 is LGHNA and CDR2 is YNFKEQ. The CDR3 sequence is 17 residues long. CDR3 amino acids: CASSQDSLASSYNEQFF. DNA for the CDR3: TGTGCCAGCAGCCAAGATAGTTTGGCGTCCTCCTACAATGAGCAGTTCTTC.

This clonotype has just a few counts. The genes are TRBV20-1 and TRBJ1-2; D not certain. This CDR3 has 11 amino acids. V was pared by 6 bases and J by 8 bases, with 13 bases between. CDR1 DFQATT and CDR2 SNEGSKA come from the germline V gene (reference sequence). As DNA, the CDR3 is TGCAGTGCCTATCACGGAAGGGGCTACACCTTC. This codes for CSAYHGRGYTF.

The CDR3 loop reads CSVETLSGYTF. As DNA, the CDR3 is TGCAGCGTTGAAACATTGTCGGGCTACACCTTC. The chain joins TRBV29-1 to TRBJ1-2; D is undetermined. The germline V gene encodes CDR1 SQVTM and CDR2 ANQGSEA. Trimming cost V 2 bases and J 8 bases, with 9 bases left between them. The CDR3 is 11 residues long.

This clonotype was seen a handful of times. The genes are TRBV28 and TRBJ2-1; 7 bases line up with TRBD1. The CDR3 runs to 16 residues. V dropped 4 bases and J dropped 7; count of bases not matched to a gene: 13. The V gene's germline CDR1 is MDHEN and CDR2 SYDVKM. CDR3 sequence: CASSSGDSRFRNEQFF. As DNA, the CDR3 is TGTGCCAGCAGTTCTGGGGACAGTCGTTTTAGGAATGAGCAGTTCTTC.

This clonotype came up many times. The chain joins TRBV27 to TRBJ2-7; 7 nucleotides agree with TRBD1. V lost 4 bases and J lost 6; bases outside the gene matches: 15. Germline V gene lookup returns CDR1 MNHEY and CDR2 SMNVEV (reference sequence). CDR3 size: 16 residues. The CDR3 sequence is CASSSIRQGSRAEQYF. The DNA of the CDR3 is TGTGCCAGCAGTTCAATCCGACAGGGAAGTCGAGCCGAGCAGTACTTC.

CDR3 sequence (DNA): TGTGCCAGCAGCTTAGAAGGGATGAGTGGAAACACCATATATTTT. Encoded protein: CASSLEGMSGNTIYF. The V gene is TRBV7-2, the J gene TRBJ1-3; D gene ambiguous. CDR3 size: 15 residues. In germline, CDR1 is SGHTA, CDR2 FQGNSA. The germline V and J ends were trimmed by 1 base and 3 bases, with 10 bases remaining between them.

Concerning this clonotype itself: A much larger clonotype is one base distant, so this may be a read error. The chain uses TRBV11-2 and TRBJ2-4; 8 bases map to TRBD1. Per the germline V gene, CDR1 is SGHAT and CDR2 is FQNNGV. This CDR3 contains 13 residues. With 5 bases clipped from V and 13 bases from J, the junction kept 10 bases outside the gene matches. The CDR3 DNA is TGTGCCAGCAGCATGGACAGGGCCAATGAGCAGTACTTC. Translating it yields CASSMDRANEQYF.

The rearrangement uses TRBV29-1 and TRBJ1-1, with no clear D. CDR1 is SQVTM and CDR2 is ANQGSEA in the germline V gene. With 5 bases removed from V and 2 bases from J, the gap between germline ends came to 6 bases. The CDR3 covers 11 residues. This chain's CDR3 is CSVSYNTEAFF. The CDR3 nucleotides are TGCAGCGTTTCGTATAACACTGAAGCTTTCTTT.

This clonotype was picked up many times. The rearrangement links TRBV7-2 to TRBJ1-2, with 7 bases matching TRBD1. J lost 4 bases, V lost 0 bases, and 5 bases had no gene match. CDR3 length: 15 amino acids. Germline CDR1 and CDR2: SGHTA and FQGNSA. In DNA, the CDR3 is TGTGCCAGCAGCTTAGCCGGGACAGACCTCTATGGCTACACCTTC. Translated: CASSLAGTDLYGYTF. The variable domain in full, with the rest retrieved from reference TRBV7-2 and TRBJ1-2, is GAGVSQSPSNKVTEKGKDVELRCDPISGHTALYWYRQSLGQGLEFLIYFQGNSAPDKSGLPSDRFSAERTGGSVSTLTIQRTQQEDSAVYLCASSLAGTDLYGYTFGSGTRLTVV.

Regarding this clonotype: Given a much more abundant clone one base away, this may be a read error. V is TRBV13 and J is TRBJ2-1; 7 nucleotides agree with TRBD1. V was pared by 2 bases and J by 7 bases, with 5 bases of the junction left unmatched. This CDR3 comprises 14 residues. Per germline, CDR1 PRHDT and CDR2 FYEKMQ (reference sequence). CDR3 sequence (DNA): TGTGCCAGCAGCTTAATAGGGGGCTGGAATGAGCAGTTCTTC. Its translation: CASSLIGGWNEQFF. Together with reference TRBV13 and TRBJ2-1, the CDR3 gives the full variable domain: AAGVIQSPRHLIKEKRETATLKCYPIPRHDTVYWYQQGPGQDPQFLISFYEKMQSDKGSIPDRFSAQQFSDYHSELNMSSLELGDSALYFCASSLIGGWNEQFFGPGTRLTVL.

The J gene is TRBJ2-2, the V gene TRBV4-2, with D possibly TRBD2 on 7 matching bases. CDR3 length equals 17 residues. With 0 bases removed from V and 8 bases from J, the gap between germline ends came to 19 bases. Germline V gives CDR1 LGHNA, CDR2 YNFKEQ. The CDR3 coding sequence is TGTGCCAGCAGCCAAGAGCCACGGGGGGCCAGCGTGGGGGAGCTGTTTTTT. Amino acid sequence: CASSQEPRGASVGELFF.

A word on this clonotype: With a much larger clone just one base away, this may be a read error. The rearrangement links TRBV6-1 to TRBJ2-5; TRBD2 matches at 10 bases. The CDR3 spans 16 residues. Germline lookup yields CDR1 MNHNS and CDR2 SASEGT. The CDR3 DNA is TGTGCCGGCAGGTTTTCTAGCGGGAGTAGGCAAGAGACCCAGTACTTC. Its protein is CAGRFSSGSRQETQYF.

This clonotype was counted ten times or more. V gene TRBV24-1 combines with J gene TRBJ2-1, with TRBD2 identical over 7 bases. V trimming: 5 bases; J trimming: 5 bases; junction bases outside the gene matches: 8. The CDR3 consists of 15 residues. Per the germline V gene, CDR1 is KGHDR and CDR2 is SFDVKD. The CDR3 nucleotides read TGTGCCACCAGTGGGACTAGACAAACTAACAATGAGCAGTTCTTC. Translated: CATSGTRQTNNEQFF.

The chain has TRBV5-1 and TRBJ1-2; 7 nucleotides match TRBD1. J was trimmed by 7 bases and V by 0 bases; bases with no gene match: 6. CDR3 length: 14 amino acids. Germline values: CDR1 SGHRS, CDR2 YFSETQ. The CDR3 nucleotides are TGCGCCAGCAGCTTGGCCGGGACAGAGCCTGGCTACACCTTC. Protein product: CASSLAGTEPGYTF. The full variable domain, its missing parts supplied by reference TRBV5-1 and TRBJ1-2, is KAGVTQTPRYLIKTRGQQVTLSCSPISGHRSVSWYQQTPGQGLQFLFEYFSETQRNKGNFPGRFSGRQFSNSRSEMNVSTLELGDSALYLCASSLAGTEPGYTFGSGTRLTVV.

Comments on this clonotype: A much larger clone sits a single nucleotide away, making a read error possible. This chain connects TRBV20-1 to TRBJ1-4; D unclear. This CDR3 region has 10 residues. The V and J ends lost 6 bases and 16 bases respectively, with 15 bases between them. Per germline, CDR1 DFQATT and CDR2 SNEGSKA (reference sequence). CDR3: CSALTNRRFF. CDR3 bases: TGCAGTGCCCTGACTAATCGACGGTTTTTT.

With respect to this clonotype: A junction boundary mismatches the germline segment, possibly from a read error. This rearrangement joins TRBV5-1 to TRBJ1-2; 7 bases are shared with TRBD1. Germline V gene data show CDR1 as SGHRS and CDR2 as YFSETQ. This CDR3 has 18 residues. The CDR3 DNA reads TGCTCCAGCAGCTTGATTTCGCCCACGACAGGGCCCTTCTATGGCTACACCTTC. It codes for CSSSLISPTTGPFYGYTF. The variable domain in full, completed from reference TRBV5-1 and TRBJ1-2, reads KAGVTQTPRYLIKTRGQQVTLSCSPISGHRSVSWYQQTPGQGLQFLFEYFSETQRNKGNFPGRFSGRQFSNSRSEMNVSTLELGDSALYLCSSSLISPTTGPFYGYTFGSGTRLTVV.

V is TRBV12-3 or TRBV12-4 and J is TRBJ2-2; D remains ambiguous. Trimming cost V 2 bases and J 4 bases, with 5 bases left between them. The CDR3 consists of 13 residues. CDR3 DNA: TGTGCCAGCAGTTTAAAGGTCACCGGGGAGCTGTTTTTT. Translated, it gives CASSLKVTGELFF.

This clonotype has ten or more counts. The chain is built from TRBV5-1 and TRBJ2-1; D unclear. The germline gives CDR1 SGHRS, CDR2 YFSETQ. This CDR3 contains 15 residues. V lost 4 bases and J 4 bases, leaving 15 bases between the germline ends. The CDR3 protein is CASSRLGQMYNEQFF. CDR3 bases: TGCGCCAGCAGCCGATTGGGCCAGATGTACAATGAGCAGTTCTTC. Complete variable domain (other parts from reference TRBV5-1 and TRBJ2-1): KAGVTQTPRYLIKTRGQQVTLSCSPISGHRSVSWYQQTPGQGLQFLFEYFSETQRNKGNFPGRFSGRQFSNSRSEMNVSTLELGDSALYLCASSRLGQMYNEQFFGPGTRLTVL.